This T cell receptor beta chain was observed in a study of OX40 agonist ivuxolimab in advanced cancers. Study as a whole: Patients got intravenous ivuxolimab at 0.01 to 10 mg/kg every 2 weeks.

The V segment lost 3 bases and the J segment 8 bases; nucleotides outside the gene matches: 7. CDR3 length: 16 residues. Germline V gives CDR1 LGHNT, CDR2 FRNRAP. At cycle 4 day 1, cycle 7 day 1, and baseline, blood was sampled. General observations from the study: At 0.1 to 3.0 mg/kg, clonal expansion of CD4+ and CD8+ blood T cells had occurred by week 6.

Some clones are missing from TCRdb's copy, which holds only in-frame ones; the method was immunoSEQ multiplex PCR. The repertoire has tens of thousands of clones, roughly nine tenths of them found once; the top ten carry approximately 10%. Comment on this clone: Its matching antigen is unknown.

Specimen: CD4+ or CD8+ T cells sorted from blood, collected in a trial of the OX40 agonist ivuxolimab. This receptor was taken from an adult with an advanced solid tumor such as melanoma, head and neck, liver or kidney cancer. This chain joins TRBV12-5 and TRBJ2-2; 12 bases map to TRBD2. The CDR3, as DNA: TGTGCTAGTGGTTTCCTGACTAGCGGGAGTCAAGGGGAGCTGTTTTTT. This sequence encodes CASGFLTSGSQGELFF.